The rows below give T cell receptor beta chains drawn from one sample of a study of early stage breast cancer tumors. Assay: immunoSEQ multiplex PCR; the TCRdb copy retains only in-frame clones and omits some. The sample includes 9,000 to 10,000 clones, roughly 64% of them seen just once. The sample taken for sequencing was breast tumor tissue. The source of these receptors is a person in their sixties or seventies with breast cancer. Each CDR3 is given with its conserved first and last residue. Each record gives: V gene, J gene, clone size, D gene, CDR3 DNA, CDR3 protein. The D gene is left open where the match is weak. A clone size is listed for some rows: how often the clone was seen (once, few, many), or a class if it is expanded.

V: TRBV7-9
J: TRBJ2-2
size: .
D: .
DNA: TGTGCCAGCAGCACAAACACCGGGGAGCTGTTTTTT
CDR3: CASSTNTGELFF

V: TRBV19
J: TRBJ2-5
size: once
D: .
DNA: TGTGCCAGTAGTATCGGTCTAAAAGAGACCCAGTACTTC
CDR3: CASSIGLKETQYF

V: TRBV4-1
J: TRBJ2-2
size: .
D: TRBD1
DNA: TGCGCCAGCAGCCGGGACAGTTCGAACACCGGGGAGCTGTTTTTT
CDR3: CASSRDSSNTGELFF

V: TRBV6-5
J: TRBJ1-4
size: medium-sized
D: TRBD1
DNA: TGTGCCAGCAGTCTACGACAGGGGGCTAAAGAAAAACTGTTTTTT
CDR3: CASSLRQGAKEKLFF

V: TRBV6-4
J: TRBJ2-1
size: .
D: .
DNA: TGTGCCAGCAGTGACTCGGCAGGGGCGGCGTACAATGAGCAGTTCTTC
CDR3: CASSDSAGAAYNEQFF

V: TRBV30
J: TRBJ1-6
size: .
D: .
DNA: TGTGCCTGGAGGGATAAACTTGGGAGAAATTCACCCCTCCACTTT
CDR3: CAWRDKLGRNSPLHF

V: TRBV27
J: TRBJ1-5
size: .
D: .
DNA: TGTGCCAGCAGTGACTCAAATGGGAGGGCCCAGCATTTT
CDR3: CASSDSNGRAQHF

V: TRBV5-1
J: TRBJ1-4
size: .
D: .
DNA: TGCGCCAGCAGAGATGGGACGGGTGGAAAACTGTTTTTT
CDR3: CASRDGTGGKLFF

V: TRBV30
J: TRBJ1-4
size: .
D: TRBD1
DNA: TGTGCCTGGACAGGGGGGAGCGGTGAAAAACTGTTTTTT
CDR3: CAWTGGSGEKLFF

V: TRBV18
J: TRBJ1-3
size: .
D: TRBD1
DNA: TGTGCCAGCTCACCGACCGCAGGGGGCTCTGGAAACACCATATATTTT
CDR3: CASSPTAGGSGNTIYF

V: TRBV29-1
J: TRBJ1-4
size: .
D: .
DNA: TGCAGCGTTGAAGACTTGGCGGGAGTAAATGAAAAACTGTTTTTT
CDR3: CSVEDLAGVNEKLFF

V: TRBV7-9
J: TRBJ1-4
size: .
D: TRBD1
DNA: TGTGCCAGCAGCGATTGGAAGGGGGCGATAGATGAAAAACTGTTTTTT
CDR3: CASSDWKGAIDEKLFF

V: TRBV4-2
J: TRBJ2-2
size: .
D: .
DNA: TGTGCCAGCAGCCAAGCCGTAACGGCGTCGAACACCGGGGAGCTGTTTTTT
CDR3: CASSQAVTASNTGELFF

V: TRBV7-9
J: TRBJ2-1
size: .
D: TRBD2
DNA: TGTGCCAGCAGCTTACGGACTAGCGGGATCTTAGATGAGCAGTTCTTC
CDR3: CASSLRTSGILDEQFF

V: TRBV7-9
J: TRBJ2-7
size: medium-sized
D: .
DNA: TGTGCCAGCAGGCGGGATCTTCTAAGCGAGCAGTACTTC
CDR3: CASRRDLLSEQYF

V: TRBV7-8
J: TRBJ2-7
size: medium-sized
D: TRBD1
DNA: TGTGCCAGCAGCTTAGCGCGGACAGGGGCCTACGAGCAGTACTTC
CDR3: CASSLARTGAYEQYF

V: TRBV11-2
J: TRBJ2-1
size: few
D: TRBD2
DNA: TGTGCCAGCAGCTTAGATCGGCTAGCGGCTAATGAGCAGTTCTTC
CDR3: CASSLDRLAANEQFF

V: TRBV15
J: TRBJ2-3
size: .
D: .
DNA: TGTGCCACCAGCGATGGGGGGATAAGCACAGATACGCAGTATTTT
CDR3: CATSDGGISTDTQYF

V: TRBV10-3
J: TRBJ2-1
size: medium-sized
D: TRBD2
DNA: TGTGCCATCAGCACACCGGGACTAGCGGGCTACAATGAGCAGTTCTTC
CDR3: CAISTPGLAGYNEQFF

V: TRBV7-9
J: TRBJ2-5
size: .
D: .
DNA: TGTGCCAGCAGCTTAGGAGGTAGCGGTGGAGGAGAGACCCAGTACTTC
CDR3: CASSLGGSGGGETQYF

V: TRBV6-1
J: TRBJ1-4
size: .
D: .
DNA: TGTGCCAGCAGGCCCGCGAGGGTCACTAATGAAAAACTGTTTTTT
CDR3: CASRPARVTNEKLFF

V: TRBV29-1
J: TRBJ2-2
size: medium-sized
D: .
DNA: TGCAGCGCCGGGGAAACCGGGGAGCTGTTTTTT
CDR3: CSAGETGELFF

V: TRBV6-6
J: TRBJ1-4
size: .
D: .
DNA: TGTGCCGCAGCAACGAGGGGGGGCGCGACTAATGAAAAACTGTTTTTT
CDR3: CAAATRGGATNEKLFF

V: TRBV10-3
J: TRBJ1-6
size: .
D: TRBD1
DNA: TGTGCCATCAGGGGACAGTCTAATTCACCCCTCCACTTT
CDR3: CAIRGQSNSPLHF

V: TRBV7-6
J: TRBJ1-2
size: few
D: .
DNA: TGTGCCAGCAGCTCGATAGGCTATGGCTACACCTTC
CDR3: CASSSIGYGYTF

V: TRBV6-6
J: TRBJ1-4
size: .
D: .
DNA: TGTGCCACCAACCAAGGCAGGGGAGGGGAAAAACTGTTTTTT
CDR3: CATNQGRGGEKLFF

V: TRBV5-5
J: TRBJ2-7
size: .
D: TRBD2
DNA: TGTGCCAGCAGCCCACCGACTAGCAGGGCCTACGAGCAGTACTTC
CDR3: CASSPPTSRAYEQYF

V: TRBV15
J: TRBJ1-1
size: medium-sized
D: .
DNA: TGTGCCACCAGCAGAGATCGAACTGAAGCTTTCTTT
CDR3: CATSRDRTEAFF

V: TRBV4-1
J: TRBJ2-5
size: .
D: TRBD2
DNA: TGCGCCAGCAGCCCTCTGTCGGGGGGGCTGGAGGGGACCCAGTACTTC
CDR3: CASSPLSGGLEGTQYF

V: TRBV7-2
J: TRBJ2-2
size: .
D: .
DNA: TGTGCCAGCAGCCCCCGGGGCGGGGCGAACACCGGGGAGCTGTTTTTT
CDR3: CASSPRGGANTGELFF

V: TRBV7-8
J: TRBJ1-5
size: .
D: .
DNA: TGTGCCAGCAGCCCGGTACTGCAAAGATCAAGCAATCAGCCCCAGCATTTT
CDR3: CASSPVLQRSSNQPQHF

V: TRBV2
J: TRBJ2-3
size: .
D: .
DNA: TGTGCCAGCAGAAGGGGGACCACAGATACGCAGTATTTT
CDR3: CASRRGTTDTQYF

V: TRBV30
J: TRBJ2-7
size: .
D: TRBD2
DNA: TGTGCCTGGAGCGACGAGGTAGCGGGGTTCTACGAGCAGTACTTC
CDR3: CAWSDEVAGFYEQYF

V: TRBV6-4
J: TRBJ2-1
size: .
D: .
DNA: TGTGCCAGCAGTCGGGACTTGACCAATGAGCAGTTCTTC
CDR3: CASSRDLTNEQFF

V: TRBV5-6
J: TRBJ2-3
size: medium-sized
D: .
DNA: TGTGCCAGCAGCGGGAAAGACCGCTTTTTT
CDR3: CASSGKDRFF

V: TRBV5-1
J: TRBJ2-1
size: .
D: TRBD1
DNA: TGCGCCAGCAGCGACCCGGGAACAGGGGTCTCCTACAATGAGCAGTTCTTC
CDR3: CASSDPGTGVSYNEQFF

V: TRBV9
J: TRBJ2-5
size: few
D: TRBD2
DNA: TGTGCCAGCAGCGTTGGGACTAGCGGGGGGGCGGAGACCCAGTACTTC
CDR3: CASSVGTSGGAETQYF

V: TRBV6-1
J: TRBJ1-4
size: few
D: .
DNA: TGTGCCAGCAGTGATGGGGGGGCCTTCAATGAAAAACTGTTTTTT
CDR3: CASSDGGAFNEKLFF

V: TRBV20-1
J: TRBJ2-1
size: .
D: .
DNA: TGCAGTGCTCAAAAAAGCACGGAGCAGTTCTTC
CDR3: CSAQKSTEQFF

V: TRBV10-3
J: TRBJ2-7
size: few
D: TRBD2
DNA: TGTGCCATCAGTGAGCCTAGCGGGAATTACGAGCAGTACTTC
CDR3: CAISEPSGNYEQYF

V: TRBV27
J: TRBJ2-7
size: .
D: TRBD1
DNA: TGTGCCAGCAGTTACCAGGGGGCGACGGTTGGTGGGCAGTACTTC
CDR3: CASSYQGATVGGQYF

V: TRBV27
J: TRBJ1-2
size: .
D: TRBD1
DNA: TGTGCCAGCAGTTTTAGGGGGACAGGGGACTATGGCTACACCTTC
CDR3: CASSFRGTGDYGYTF

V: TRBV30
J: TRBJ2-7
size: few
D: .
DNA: TGTGCCTGGAGTACACCCCTGGGGGAGCAGTACTTC
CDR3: CAWSTPLGEQYF

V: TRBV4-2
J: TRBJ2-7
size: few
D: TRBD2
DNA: TGTGCCAGCAGCCCGTTGATTAGCGGGAGTGAGTACGAGCAGTACTTC
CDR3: CASSPLISGSEYEQYF

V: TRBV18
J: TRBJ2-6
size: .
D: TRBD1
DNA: TGTGCCAGCTCACCATTCAGGACAGGGGCAACTGGGGCCAACGTCCTGACTTTC
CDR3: CASSPFRTGATGANVLTF

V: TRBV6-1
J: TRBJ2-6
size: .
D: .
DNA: TGTGCCAGCAGTGACCTCTCTGGGGCCAACGTCCTGACTTTC
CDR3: CASSDLSGANVLTF

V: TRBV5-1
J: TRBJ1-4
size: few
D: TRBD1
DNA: TGCGCCAGCAGCTTGGCCGCCAGGACAGGAACTAATGAAAAACTGTTTTTT
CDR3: CASSLAARTGTNEKLFF

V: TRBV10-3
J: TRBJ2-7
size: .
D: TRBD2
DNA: TGTGCCATCAGGGCTAGCGGGAGCTCCTACGAGCAGTACTTC
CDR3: CAIRASGSSYEQYF

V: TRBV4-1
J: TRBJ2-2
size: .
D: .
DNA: TGCGCCAGCAGCCAAGGCTCACGCACCGGGGAGCTGTTTTTT
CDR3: CASSQGSRTGELFF

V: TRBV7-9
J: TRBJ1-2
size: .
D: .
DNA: TGTGCCAGCAGCTTAGTGGCCAGCGGAATCCATGGCTACACCTTC
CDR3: CASSLVASGIHGYTF

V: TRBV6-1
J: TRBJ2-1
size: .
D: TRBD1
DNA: TGTGCCAGCAGTGCGGGACAGGAAGGGTACAATGAGCAGTTCTTC
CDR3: CASSAGQEGYNEQFF

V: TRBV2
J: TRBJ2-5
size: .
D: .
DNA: TGTGCCAGCAGTCTACCGTCCATGAGGGCAGAGACCCAGTACTTC
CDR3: CASSLPSMRAETQYF

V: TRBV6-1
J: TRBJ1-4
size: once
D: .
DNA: TGTGCCACCTCTCCCCAGGGAAGACAAGAAAAACTGTTTTTT
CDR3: CATSPQGRQEKLFF

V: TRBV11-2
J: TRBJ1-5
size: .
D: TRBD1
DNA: TGTGCCAGCAGCCAGACAGGGGGAAATCAGCCCCAGCATTTT
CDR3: CASSQTGGNQPQHF